The 27 T cell receptor beta chains below were found in one sample sequenced in a study of T cell repertoires in cytomegalovirus infection. Via MiXCR, TCRdb re-called the reads, giving one row per CDR3 protein. Among roughly 730,000 distinct CDR3 sequences listed, approximately 33% were seen once. These receptors' targets are unknown. Sample: cultured PBMCs, taken from culture after CMV antigen stimulation. All receptors come from a human donor in good health (CMV status not recorded). Some clones in this sample may be carry-over from other donors' samples.

This clonotype was detected ten times or more. This chain joins TRBV14 and TRBJ2-2; weak D call: TRBD2 (6 bases). Trimming cost V 2 bases and J 2 bases, with 15 bases left between them. CDR3 length: 17 residues. Germline lookup yields CDR1 SGHDN and CDR2 FVKESK. CDR3 DNA: TGTGCCAGCAGCCAAAGTGCGGGGAGGATAAACACCGGGGAGCTGTTTTTT. It translates to CASSQSAGRINTGELFF.

The J gene is TRBJ1-6, the V gene TRBV5-4; tentatively, D is TRBD1 (5 bases). Germline CDR1 is SGHNT and CDR2 is YYREEE (reference sequence). CDR3 length: 15 residues. With 0 bases removed from V and 7 bases from J, the gap between germline ends came to 11 bases. CDR3 in DNA: TGTGCCAGCAGCTTGGAGCAGGGTCGGAATTCACCCCTCCACTTT. This encodes CASSLEQGRNSPLHF.

The chain couples TRBV7-8 to TRBJ2-1; TRBD2 aligns across 7 bases. CDR1 is SGHVS and CDR2 is FQNEAQ in the germline V gene. The CDR3 extends over 17 amino acids. J gave up 1 base and V 1 base, and 7 bases lay outside the gene matches. The chain's CDR3 is CASSLVRAGRSYNEQFF. CDR3 sequence (DNA): TGTGCCAGCAGCTTAGTCAGAGCGGGAAGGTCCTACAATGAGCAGTTCTTC.

This clonotype has a handful of counts. This chain joins TRBV12-3 or TRBV12-4 and TRBJ1-6; D is possibly TRBD1 (5 bases). The length of the CDR3 is 14 residues. Trimming took off 6 bases at V and 3 bases at J, with 9 bases between the two ends. The CDR3 bases are TGTGCCAGCAGGGCCGGGGGCTATAATTCACCCCTCCACTTT. Its protein is CASRAGGYNSPLHF.

V is TRBV5-6 and J is TRBJ2-1; TRBD1 might be the D (6 bases). V was clipped by 1 base and J by 2 bases, with 10 bases between them. Germline CDR1 and CDR2: SGHDT and YYEEEE. CDR3 length: 15 amino acids. DNA for the CDR3: TGTGCCAGCAGCTTGCTCGGACAGACCTACAATGAGCAGTTCTTC. This translates into CASSLLGQTYNEQFF.

This clonotype was observed a few times. The genes are TRBV12-3 or TRBV12-4 and TRBJ1-6; TRBD1 might be the D (6 bases). This CDR3 comprises 13 residues. V was cut by 5 bases and J by 6 bases, with 8 bases left in between. DNA of the CDR3: TGTGCCAGCAGTAAGGACAGTAATTCACCCCTCCACTTT. It translates to CASSKDSNSPLHF.

The table lists this clonotype with a few counts. The V gene is TRBV2, the J gene TRBJ1-2, with unresolved D. This CDR3 is 14 amino acids long. Germline CDR1 and CDR2: SNHLY and FYNNEI. V was clipped by 4 bases and J by 4 bases, with 13 bases between them. CDR3 sequence: CASSVQESAYGYTF. The CDR3 DNA is TGTGCCAGCAGTGTCCAGGAGAGCGCCTATGGCTACACCTTC.

The chain uses TRBV7-6 and TRBJ2-1; D gene uncertain. In germline, CDR1 is SGHVS, CDR2 FNYEAQ. The ends were cut back, 1 base at V and 7 bases at J, with 8 bases in the middle. This CDR3 spans 13 amino acids. CDR3 amino acids: CASSLGSTNEQFF. CDR3 sequence (DNA): TGTGCCAGCAGCTTAGGGAGTACGAATGAGCAGTTCTTC.

The rearrangement joins TRBV7-9 to TRBJ2-1; D is uncertain. V shed 5 bases and J shed 3 bases, with 5 bases lying between them. Germline lookup yields CDR1 SEHNR and CDR2 FQNEAQ (reference sequence). CDR3 length: 12 residues. Here the CDR3 DNA reads TGTGCCAGCAGCGATCACTACAATGAGCAGTTCTTC. The encoded protein is CASSDHYNEQFF.

This clonotype was seen more than once but under ten times. The V gene is TRBV6-1, the J gene TRBJ2-4; D perhaps matches TRBD1 (5 bases). The germline CDR1 and CDR2 sequences are MNHNS and SASEGT. V was clipped by 2 bases and J by 7 bases, with 6 bases between them. The CDR3 totals 12 residues. CDR3 DNA sequence: TGTGCCAGCAGTGAAAGACAGAACATTCAGTACTTC. Its translation is CASSERQNIQYF.

This clonotype was seen repeatedly, ten times or more. J is TRBJ2-5 and V is TRBV12-3 or TRBV12-4; TRBD2 is a possible D gene (6 bases). The V gene lost 7 bases and the J gene lost 9 bases, with 27 bases spanning the gap. CDR3 size: 16 residues. CDR3 sequence reads: CASTTLGGSARFSQYF. CDR3 coding DNA: TGTGCCAGCACTACCCTTGGGGGGTCGGCCCGGTTTTCCCAGTACTTC.

There are a few counts of this clonotype. The rearrangement joins TRBV11-2 to TRBJ2-6; D gene ambiguous. CDR1 and CDR2 (germline): SGHAT, FQNNGV. The CDR3 covers 16 residues. Deletions cut 4 bases from V and 2 bases from J, with 12 bases between. The CDR3 loop is CASSSEVRPGANVLTF. CDR3 sequence (DNA): TGTGCCAGCAGCTCCGAAGTCAGGCCTGGGGCCAACGTCCTGACTTTC.

This clonotype was seen many times. The chain is built from TRBV7-2 and TRBJ2-7, with 12 bases aligning to TRBD2. The CDR3 has 17 amino acids. The V and J ends lost 3 bases and 3 bases, in that order; junction bases with no gene match: 9. Germline-derived CDR1 and CDR2 are SGHTA and FQGNSA. The DNA for the CDR3 is TGTGCCAGCAGCTTCCGGACTAGCGGGACCCGTAGCTACGAGCAGTACTTC. Amino acid sequence: CASSFRTSGTRSYEQYF.

This rearrangement joins TRBV19 to TRBJ2-3; D may be TRBD2 (5 bases). CDR3 length: 15 amino acids. The germline CDR1 and CDR2 sequences are LNHDA and SQIVND (reference sequence). V shed 3 bases and J shed 2 bases, with 12 bases lying between them. The CDR3 bases are TGTGCCAGTAGTATTGCCCCGGGGATCACAGATACGCAGTATTTT. This codes for CASSIAPGITDTQYF.

Many counts were recorded for this clonotype. The rearrangement uses TRBV10-3 and TRBJ1-2; a possible D gene is TRBD1 (6 bases). Trimming took 4 bases from V and 6 from J, leaving 12 bases between them. The CDR3 has 13 residues. Germline V gives CDR1 ENHRY, CDR2 SYGVKD. This chain's CDR3 is CAISVKGDDGYTF. CDR3 bases: TGTGCCATCAGTGTTAAGGGGGACGATGGCTACACCTTC.

The V call is TRBV12-3 or TRBV12-4, the J call TRBJ2-1; TRBD2 agrees at 7 bases. This CDR3 is 15 amino acids long. V was clipped by 3 bases and J by 6 bases; unmatched bases: 8. CDR3 coding DNA: TGTGCCAGCAGTTTTCGCGGGAGTCGCGGCAATGAGCAGTTCTTC. Its translation: CASSFRGSRGNEQFF.

The chain has TRBV5-1 and TRBJ1-1; the match to TRBD1 covers 7 bases. CDR1 is SGHRS, CDR2 YFSETQ, per germline. The ends lost 1 base at V and 4 bases at J; junction bases unmatched: 4. This CDR3 comprises 14 residues. In DNA, the CDR3 is TGCGCCAGCAGCTTGCAGGGGGGGGTCACTGAAGCTTTCTTT. Translated: CASSLQGGVTEAFF.

As regards this clonotype: At one end, the junction sequence differs from germline, possibly due to a read error. V gene TRBV19 combines with J gene TRBJ1-2; D might be TRBD1 (6 bases). Germline loops: CDR1 LNHDA, CDR2 SQIVND (reference sequence). This CDR3 spans 16 amino acids. The DNA of the CDR3 is TGTGCCAGTAGTCCGGGACACCGAACTACTAAGTATGGCTACACCTTC. This codes for CASSPGHRTTKYGYTF.

This clonotype was observed a handful of times. The chain combines TRBV2 with TRBJ2-1; 16 nucleotides agree with TRBD2. Looked up from germline, CDR1 is SNHLY and CDR2 is FYNNEI. The CDR3 consists of 18 residues. With 5 bases clipped from V and 4 bases from J, the junction kept 8 bases outside the gene matches. The CDR3 here is CASSPPGLAGGGYNEQFF. Here the CDR3 DNA reads TGTGCCAGCAGTCCTCCGGGACTAGCGGGGGGGGGGTACAATGAGCAGTTCTTC.

This chain joins TRBV10-3 and TRBJ2-1, with 7 positions matching TRBD1. Per germline, CDR1 ENHRY and CDR2 SYGVKD. V was pared by 2 bases and J by 9 bases, with 13 bases of the junction left unmatched. This CDR3 region has 16 residues. CDR3 DNA: TGTGCCATCAGTGAGACTGGGAAGGGGGCCGTTCCTGAGCAGTTCTTC. Translating it yields CAISETGKGAVPEQFF.

The J gene is TRBJ2-1, the V gene TRBV7-9; TRBD2 matches 10 bases. CDR3 size: 15 residues. V lost 2 bases to trimming and J lost 10 bases; unmatched junction nucleotides: 8. Germline V lookup: CDR1 SEHNR, CDR2 FQNEAQ (reference sequence). The DNA of the CDR3 is TGTGCCAGCAGCTTAACGGCTAGCGGGAGAAACGAGCAGTTCTTC. This encodes CASSLTASGRNEQFF.

The V gene is TRBV4-1, the J gene TRBJ1-6; 8 bases agree with TRBD1. The V segment lost 2 bases and the J segment 6 bases; nucleotides outside the gene matches: 6. Germline-derived CDR1 and CDR2 are MGHRA and YSYEKL. The CDR3 runs 16 residues. The CDR3 sequence: CASSQRTGRSNSPLHF. The CDR3, as DNA: TGCGCCAGCAGCCAAAGGACAGGGAGGAGTAATTCACCCCTCCACTTT.

The chain carries TRBV7-6 and TRBJ2-5, with 7 nucleotides matching TRBD1. The trim removed 4 bases at V and 5 bases at J, leaving 7 bases unmatched. Germline-derived CDR1 and CDR2 are SGHVS and FNYEAQ. This CDR3 is 14 amino acids long. The CDR3 loop reads CASSSTLQGETQYF. CDR3 sequence (DNA): TGTGCCAGCAGCTCCACTCTACAGGGGGAGACCCAGTACTTC.

This sequence joins TRBV4-3 and TRBJ2-2; no definite D call. CDR3 length: 12 residues. Germline V gene sequence: CDR1 LGHNA, CDR2 YSLEER. Trimming cost V 0 bases and J 7 bases, with 3 bases left between them. CDR3 region: CASSQDLGELFF. DNA for the CDR3: TGCGCCAGCAGCCAAGATCTCGGGGAGCTGTTTTTT.

This chain connects TRBV12-5 to TRBJ2-5; TRBD2 agrees at 12 bases. V lost 5 bases, J lost 3 bases, and 4 bases stayed unmatched. Germline assignment: CDR1 LGHNT and CDR2 FRNRAP. The CDR3 consists of 15 residues. CDR3 coding DNA: TGTGCTAGTGGTCCCGGACTAGCGGGAAAAGAGACCCAGTACTTC. Translating gives CASGPGLAGKETQYF. Full variable domain (missing parts from reference TRBV12-5 and TRBJ2-5): DARVTQTPRHKVTEMGQEVTMRCQPILGHNTVFWYRQTMMQGLELLAYFRNRAPLDDSGMPKDRFSAEMPDATLATLKIQPSEPRDSAVYFCASGPGLAGKETQYFGPGTRLLVL.

This clonotype occurred a few times. The chain is built from TRBV6-6 and TRBJ2-7; tentative D call: TRBD1 (5 bases). From germline, CDR1 is MNHNY and CDR2 SVGAGI (reference sequence). The CDR3 runs to 13 residues. Trimming shortened V by 7 bases and J by 2 bases, and 12 bases separated the two germline ends. CDR3 in amino acids: CASTPQGPYEQYF. As DNA, the CDR3 is TGTGCCAGCACCCCGCAGGGCCCCTACGAGCAGTACTTC.

The chain links TRBV6-8 to TRBJ2-1; TRBD1 aligns across 9 bases. The CDR3 loop spans 15 amino acids. CDR1 MNHGY and CDR2 SAAAGT come from the germline V gene. The ends lost 4 bases at V and 8 bases at J; junction bases unmatched: 9. The DNA of the CDR3 is TGTGCCAGCAGTTTATACCGGACAGGGGTTTATGAGCAGTTCTTC. This gives the protein CASSLYRTGVYEQFF.